The rows below give T cell receptor beta chains drawn from one sample of a study of blood T cell repertoires in COVID-19. Sequenced by immunoSEQ multiplex PCR; TCRdb stores in-frame clones only, minus some. The data show 100,000 to 150,000 clones, 75% to 85% seen once. Sequenced: peripheral blood. The receptors originated from a woman in her 50s with acute or convalescent COVID-19. Both conserved end residues are part of each CDR3. The D gene is left open where the match is weak. Rows may omit the clone size; those that give it use once, few, many or a size class.

v_call,clone_size,d_call,cdr3_aa
TRBV5-1,.,TRBD2,CASSSAGGGWEQYF
TRBV3-1/TRBV3-2,.,.,CASSLTGLNTEAFF
TRBV7-9,.,TRBD1,CASSLRQGEEKLFF
TRBV6-6,.,TRBD2,CASKRGSGGVELFF
TRBV5-4,.,.,CASSLGLHEQYF
TRBV7-9,few,TRBD1,CASSLVDRAYEQYF
TRBV29-1,.,TRBD1,CSGGQGINYGYTF
TRBV5-1,.,.,CASSLEGGRRYNEQFF
TRBV18,.,.,CASSPRATTDTQYF
TRBV18,.,.,CASSPGQAGSRAPYF
TRBV27,.,.,CASSFMVASDEQFF
TRBV5-1,.,TRBD1,CASSPTGDYGYTF
TRBV11-2,.,.,CASSSTGSYSPLHF
TRBV7-2,.,.,CASSFDRYQPQHF
TRBV27,.,TRBD1,CASSFFGTGDTEAFF
TRBV21-1,.,.,CASTPDSSYEQYF
TRBV3-1/TRBV3-2,.,.,CASSVSGYSPLHF
TRBV19,.,TRBD1,CASSPINRGQGSYEQYF
TRBV7-6,.,.,CASSIGGQGVHEQFF
TRBV7-9,.,.,CASSLELSSYNEQFF
TRBV12-3/TRBV12-4,few,TRBD1,CASSLQGYEQYF
TRBV19,.,TRBD1,CATQRTGNDGYTF
TRBV7-2,.,TRBD2,CASSLAVSGGMGEQYF
TRBV6-5,.,.,CASSYNGGLAEAFF
TRBV5-5,few,.,CASSEGGRYGYTF
TRBV10-3,few,.,CAISETGGSGGTRRKQFF
TRBV9,.,TRBD1,CASSTSTGRETQYF
TRBV7-8,.,.,CASSLEGGLLNTEAFF
TRBV5-1,.,TRBD2,CASSLALAGRDTQYF
TRBV9,.,TRBD2,CASSVGVSGAYNEQFF
TRBV30,.,.,CAWSTFEGVEQFF
TRBV5-4,.,TRBD2,CASSFKRGVQETQYF
TRBV29-1,.,TRBD2,CSVEGLAGEQYF
TRBV7-9,.,TRBD1,CASKITGTAFQETQYF
TRBV4-1,.,TRBD2,CASSQEPGTSRTQYF
TRBV19,few,.,CASSIRSEAMNTEAFF
TRBV30,.,TRBD1,CAWGTVNTEAFF
TRBV7-9,.,.,CASSLGKAGRGGYTF
TRBV10-3,.,TRBD1,CAISKGTGGSGNTIYF
TRBV7-2,.,.,CASSSVFAGELFF
TRBV18,.,TRBD1,CASSPRRPGQAVGLSYNEQFF